Shown below are 12 T cell receptor beta chains from a single sample sequenced in a study of blood T cell repertoires in COVID-19. Using immunoSEQ multiplex PCR, the repertoire was profiled, and TCRdb retains in-frame clones only, with some absent. The profile shows fewer than 100,000 clones, roughly 91% of them singletons. The material sequenced was peripheral blood. The receptors come from a woman aged 45 to 65 in a cohort sampled during active COVID-19.

The chain joins TRBV3-1 (or the pseudogene TRBV3-2) to TRBJ1-5; D uncertain. With 0 bases removed from V and 7 bases from J, the gap between germline ends came to 13 bases. Per the germline V gene, CDR1 is LGHDT and CDR2 is YNNKEL (reference sequence). CDR3 length: 15 residues. CDR3 in amino acids: CASSQDLGDRQPQHF. The CDR3 DNA reads as TGTGCCAGCAGCCAAGATCTGGGCGATCGGCAGCCCCAGCATTTT.

V gene TRBV3-1 (or the pseudogene TRBV3-2) combines with J gene TRBJ1-6; D is unclear. CDR1 is LGHDT, CDR2 YNNKEL, per germline (reference sequence). Trimming cost V 5 bases and J 11 bases, with 10 bases left between them. The CDR3 consists of 12 residues. CDR3 in DNA: TGTGCCAGCAGCTTGTCTATAGCACCCCTCCACTTT. Its protein product is CASSLSIAPLHF.

J is TRBJ2-7 and V is TRBV11-2; D not certain. Trimming took 2 bases from V and 7 from J, leaving 9 bases between them. The germline CDR1 and CDR2 sequences are SGHAT and FQNNGV. The CDR3 sequence is 12 residues long. The CDR3 spells CASSLIFREQYF. The CDR3 DNA sequence: TGTGCCAGCAGCTTAATTTTCAGAGAGCAGTACTTC.

The genes are TRBV4-1 and TRBJ2-7; 7 nucleotides agree with TRBD1. CDR3 size: 17 residues. Trimming at V came to 1 base and at J to 4 bases, leaving 13 bases not matched to a gene. Germline values: CDR1 MGHRA, CDR2 YSYEKL. The CDR3 bases are TGCGCCAGCAGCCAAGCCGGAGGAAGGGGGCGCGGGTACGAGCAGTACTTC. It codes for CASSQAGGRGRGYEQYF.

The chain combines TRBV4-1 with TRBJ2-1; the match to TRBD1 covers 7 bases. V lost 3 bases to trimming and J lost 9 bases; unmatched junction nucleotides: 2. Germline assignment: CDR1 MGHRA and CDR2 YSYEKL. The CDR3 contains 12 residues. CDR3 residues: CASSHHRGEQFF. CDR3 coding DNA: TGCGCCAGCAGCCACCACAGGGGTGAGCAGTTCTTC.

V usage is TRBV4-1 and J usage is TRBJ2-7, with 7 bases identical to TRBD2. After removal of 1 base from V and 3 bases from J, the junction contained 6 bases not matched to a gene. Germline V gives CDR1 MGHRA, CDR2 YSYEKL. The CDR3 is 15 amino acids. The CDR3 region is CASSQGWGGGYEQYF. CDR3 coding DNA: TGCGCCAGCAGCCAAGGGTGGGGCGGGGGCTACGAGCAGTACTTC.

The genes are TRBV6-1 and TRBJ2-7; D is undetermined. This CDR3 region has 17 residues. CDR1 is MNHNS and CDR2 is SASEGT in the germline V gene. Trimming removed 1 base from V and 3 bases from J, with 19 bases in between. For the CDR3, the DNA is TGTGCCAGCAGTGAAGAAGTGGGCGCACCACACCTCTACGAGCAGTACTTC. This sequence encodes CASSEEVGAPHLYEQYF.

The chain employs TRBV18 and TRBJ2-7; possibly TRBD2 for D (5 bases). Per germline, CDR1 KGHSH and CDR2 LQKENI. Trimming cost V 0 bases and J 0 bases, with 6 bases left between them. The CDR3 is 14 amino acids. CDR3 protein: CASSPPAGSYEQYF. The CDR3 DNA is TGTGCCAGCTCACCACCGGCGGGCTCCTACGAGCAGTACTTC.

The rearrangement uses TRBV12-3 or TRBV12-4 and TRBJ2-1; D is uncertain. CDR3 size: 13 residues. V was cut by 8 bases and J by 9 bases, with 17 bases left in between. The CDR3 sequence is CASPILLGGEQFF. In nucleotides, the CDR3 is TGTGCCAGCCCCATCCTACTCGGTGGTGAGCAGTTCTTC.

This chain uses TRBV5-4 with TRBJ1-6; 7 nucleotides line up with TRBD1. Germline CDR1 is SGHNT and CDR2 is YYREEE (reference sequence). J was trimmed by 11 bases and V by 5 bases; bases with no gene match: 13. The CDR3 totals 15 residues. The CDR3 is CASSPRQGERAPLHF. The DNA of the CDR3 is TGTGCCAGCAGTCCGCGACAGGGCGAGAGAGCACCCCTCCACTTT.

The J gene is TRBJ1-4, the V gene TRBV18; 7 bases fit TRBD1. The germline CDR1 and CDR2 sequences are KGHSH and LQKENI. The CDR3 totals 15 residues. J was trimmed by 8 bases and V by 3 bases; bases with no gene match: 9. CDR3 sequence reads: CASSPHRGSGEKLFF. The DNA of the CDR3 is TGTGCCAGCTCACCCCACAGGGGATCGGGAGAAAAACTGTTTTTT.

This chain connects TRBV29-1 to TRBJ1-2; possibly TRBD1 for D (5 bases). Between the trimmed V and J ends, which lost 4 bases and 8 bases, there was a span of 14 bases. Per the germline V gene, CDR1 is SQVTM and CDR2 is ANQGSEA. The CDR3 totals 12 residues. CDR3 region: CSVGGVGGGYTF. For the CDR3, the DNA is TGCAGCGTTGGGGGGGTCGGTGGCGGCTACACCTTC.